This T cell receptor (beta chain) was retrieved from a study of blood T cells in healthy people across ages. Looking at the study overall: Per two T cells, about one barcoded beta molecule was captured through template switching.

Alongside a J-beta primer mix, a sample-barcoded 5' primer served in a second PCR lasting 7 to 11 cycles. In TCRdb, the 5' RACE reads were re-called with MiXCR into one record per CDR3 protein. The sample holds about 810,000 distinct CDR3 sequences, about 34% seen once. This clonotype was counted many times. Sequenced material: blood. This receptor was taken from a man between 18 and 35 years old in good health.

CDR3 nucleotides: TGCAGTGCCGAGTATCCGGGACGTTACGAGCAGTACTTC. Protein sequence: CSAEYPGRYEQYF. The rearrangement joins TRBV20-1 to TRBJ2-7; either TRBD1 or TRBD2 may fit D (5 bases each). Germline V CDR1 and CDR2: DFQATT, SNEGSKA (reference sequence). This CDR3 spans 13 amino acids. V lost 6 bases and J lost 4, with 16 bases in between.